This T cell receptor beta chain was captured in a study of T-cell reconstitution after alpha-beta-depleted transplantation in children. Findings and caveats of the study: In patients about two months after transplant, alpha-beta T cells reportedly arose from several hundred expanded graft clones. After one year, T-cell counts and TCRbeta diversity mostly came from new T cells. Some patients owed their high day-60 TCRbeta diversity to surviving recipient T cells and thymic progenitors.

The CDR3 has 17 amino acids. Germline CDR1 SGHRS, CDR2 YFSETQ. Trimming cost V 4 bases and J 5 bases; bases outside gene matches: 13. Preparing the TCRbeta library involved the use of unique molecular identifiers. TCRdb itself ran the PCR reads through MiXCR, one entry per CDR3 protein. The table has about 830,000 distinct CDR3 sequences, around 17% seen once. On this clonotype: The antigen remains undetermined.

This TCR was sampled from a male patient younger than 18 who had a stem cell transplant for acute lymphoblastic leukemia, so the T cells may come from the graft donor. The V call is TRBV5-1, the J call TRBJ1-4; 8 nucleotides line up with TRBD1. This sample comprised PBMCs, mostly from graft donor cells, obtained 360 days after TCRalphabeta/CD19-depleted stem cell transplant. CDR3 coding DNA: TGCGCCAGCAGCACTACCGGTTGGACAGGGAAAAATGAAAAACTGTTTTTT. Residues: CASSTTGWTGKNEKLFF.